Following are 17 T cell receptor beta chains from one sample sequenced in a study of persistence of HIV-infected CD4 T cells (dated by TCRdb to the early 2020s). The immunoSEQ hsTCRB assay version 4, run in survey mode, was used to sequence TCRbeta repertoires from genomic DNA. Held by TCRdb, this immuneACCESS table contains in-frame sequences only and omits some clones. Under half of the omission traces to an unresolved V gene where checked; the cause of the rest is unknown. Counted in this sample were around 42,000 clones; more than 75% of them appeared once. The ten top clones hold 14% of the sample. Read against the paper, the sample's treatment or condition label means: suppressive antiretroviral therapy. A pool of overlapping HIV-1 Gag 15-mer peptides, at 0.75 to 1 ug per peptide per mL, was used to stimulate the cells. Memory CD4+ T cells that did not respond, being CD40L-negative, CD69-negative and CD45RO-high, were sorted as memory populations depleted of antigen-responding cells.

These receptors' targets are unknown. Sample: CD4+ T cells sorted from PBMCs after roughly 18-hour stimulation, taken from a patient who received antiretroviral therapy. The cell subset or site label corresponds to: CD40L-CD69- CD45RO-high memory CD4 T cells not responding to Gag peptides. The receptors derive from an adult man with HIV who was CMV-seropositive.

This clone was found a few times. The chain recombines TRBV29-1 with TRBJ1-5, with D possibly matching TRBD1 (5 bases). The CDR3 contains 14 residues. V shed 5 bases and J shed 4 bases, with 15 bases lying between them. The germline V gene has CDR1 SQVTM and CDR2 ANQGSEA. CDR3 coding DNA: TGCAGCGTTAGAGCCGGGACGGGAAATCAGCCCCAGCATTTT. Its translation: CSVRAGTGNQPQHF.

The chain joins TRBV30 to TRBJ1-5, with 7 bases fitting TRBD1. The CDR3 contains 12 residues. The J segment lost 7 bases and the V segment lost 4 bases, leaving 4 bases of the junction unmatched. In germline, CDR1 is GTSNPN, CDR2 SVGIG (reference sequence). The CDR3 spells CAWKGAGQPQHF. The DNA of the CDR3 is TGTGCCTGGAAGGGGGCTGGGCAGCCCCAGCATTTT.

This clone was counted only a few times. This rearrangement joins TRBV19 to TRBJ1-1; 9 nucleotides agree with TRBD1. Germline trimming cut 1 base from V and 8 bases from J; bases unmatched to any gene: 5. Germline CDR1 is LNHDA and CDR2 is SQIVND (reference sequence). CDR3 length: 14 residues. Here the CDR3 reads CASSIGGTGREAFF. The CDR3 bases are TGTGCCAGTAGTATAGGAGGGACAGGGAGAGAAGCTTTCTTT.

This clone was counted only a few times. The chain joins TRBV6-4 to TRBJ1-1; TRBD1 matches 9 bases. Trimming at V came to 6 bases and at J to 1 base, leaving 9 bases not matched to a gene. Germline-derived CDR1 and CDR2 are MRHNA and SNTAGT. CDR3 size: 16 residues. CDR3 region: CASRRTGAKGNTEAFF. The CDR3 coding sequence is TGTGCCAGCAGAAGGACAGGGGCAAAGGGGAACACTGAAGCTTTCTTT.

The rearrangement joins TRBV4-2 to TRBJ2-1, with TRBD2 matching 11 bases. The ends lost 1 base at V and 8 bases at J; junction bases unmatched: 10. CDR3 size: 17 residues. The germline gives CDR1 LGHNA, CDR2 YNFKEQ. CDR3 nucleotide sequence: TGTGCCAGCAGCCAAGGCACCGGGACTAGCGGCCTCGATGAGCAGTTCTTC. It encodes CASSQGTGTSGLDEQFF.

This sequence joins TRBV20-1 and TRBJ2-7; tentatively, D is TRBD1 or TRBD2 (5 bases each). V lost 6 bases to trimming and J lost 4 bases, with 10 bases between them. Germline CDR1 DFQATT, CDR2 SNEGSKA (reference sequence). The CDR3 loop spans 11 amino acids. The CDR3 reads CSARGAYEQYF. CDR3 nucleotides: TGCAGTGCCCGAGGGGCGTACGAGCAGTACTTC.

The table lists this clone with a few counts. This chain connects TRBV29-1 to TRBJ1-4; 8 nucleotides align to TRBD1. The V gene end was trimmed by 6 bases and the J gene end by 7 bases; junction bases not matched to a gene: 7. CDR1 and CDR2 from the germline V gene are SQVTM and ANQGSEA. The length of the CDR3 is 13 residues. CDR3 DNA sequence: TGCAGCGTAGGGGCAGGGGGCAGTGAAAAACTGTTTTTT. Translating gives CSVGAGGSEKLFF.

This clone was observed a handful of times. The V call is TRBV19, the J call TRBJ1-4, with D possibly TRBD1 on 5 matching bases. Per germline, CDR1 LNHDA and CDR2 SQIVND (reference sequence). This CDR3 contains 16 residues. The V and J ends lost 4 bases and 5 bases respectively, with 17 bases between them. CDR3 in amino acids: CASSTSPGPLNEKLFF. CDR3 bases: TGTGCCAGTAGTACGAGCCCAGGGCCTCTCAATGAAAAACTGTTTTTT.

The genes are TRBV3-1 (or the pseudogene TRBV3-2) and TRBJ1-4, with 10 bases lining up with TRBD1. Germline CDR1 reads LGHDT; CDR2 reads YNNKEL (reference sequence). Trimming cost V 0 bases and J 5 bases; bases outside gene matches: 12. CDR3 size: 19 residues. The CDR3 DNA follows: TGTGCCAGCAGCCAAGATGAGTCGACACGGACAGGGGGAAATGAAAAACTGTTTTTT. Translated, it gives CASSQDESTRTGGNEKLFF.

The sample holds a few counts of this clone. This rearrangement joins TRBV7-2 to TRBJ2-3, with D uncertain. Between the trimmed V and J ends, which lost 6 bases and 4 bases, there was a span of 5 bases. The CDR3 has 11 residues. The germline V gene has CDR1 SGHTA and CDR2 FQGNSA. The CDR3 DNA is TGTGCCAGCAGAGCATCAGATACGCAGTATTTT. Encoded protein: CASRASDTQYF.

This chain links TRBV24-1 with TRBJ2-1, with TRBD2 matching over 11 bases. Germline V lookup: CDR1 KGHDR, CDR2 SFDVKD. Trimming cost V 2 bases and J 6 bases; bases outside gene matches: 11. This CDR3 has 18 residues. Here the CDR3 reads CATSDSLRVSGRANEQFF. CDR3 DNA sequence: TGTGCCACCAGTGATTCCCTAAGGGTTAGCGGGAGGGCCAATGAGCAGTTCTTC.

The genes are TRBV24-1 and TRBJ1-1, with no clear D. This CDR3 is built from 13 residues. The germline V gene encodes CDR1 KGHDR and CDR2 SFDVKD. Trimming removed 4 bases at V and 8 bases at J, with 13 bases between. The CDR3 here is CATSDQDGREAFF. CDR3 in DNA: TGTGCCACCAGTGACCAGGACGGTCGGGAAGCTTTCTTT.

The chain couples TRBV5-6 to TRBJ1-2, with 7 bases fitting TRBD1. This CDR3 has 15 amino acids. The germline V gene has CDR1 SGHDT and CDR2 YYEEEE. V shed 4 bases and J 4 bases; nucleotides not matched to a gene: 10. The CDR3, as DNA: TGTGCCAGCAGCCGCCGACAGGGATCAAGCTATGGCTACACCTTC. Its translation: CASSRRQGSSYGYTF.

The genes are TRBV24-1 and TRBJ2-1, with D perhaps given as TRBD1 or TRBD2 (5 bases each). CDR3 length: 13 residues. Germline V gene sequence: CDR1 KGHDR, CDR2 SFDVKD. The V and J ends lost 3 bases and 9 bases respectively, with 11 bases between them. CDR3 loop: CATSDGGVSEQFF. The CDR3 nucleotides are TGTGCCACCAGTGATGGGGGAGTAAGTGAGCAGTTCTTC.

This clone has just a few counts. The chain couples TRBV7-6 to TRBJ2-1, with TRBD2 matching over 8 bases. V lost 1 base to trimming and J lost 1 base; unmatched junction nucleotides: 6. Germline loops: CDR1 SGHVS, CDR2 FNYEAQ. The CDR3 length is 17 residues. The CDR3 spells CASSLGTSGGSYNEQFF. In DNA form, the CDR3 reads TGTGCCAGCAGCTTAGGTACCAGCGGGGGTTCCTACAATGAGCAGTTCTTC. Drawing the rest from reference TRBV7-6 and TRBJ2-1, the complete variable domain is GAGVSQSPRYKVTKRGQDVALRCDPISGHVSLYWYRQALGQGPEFLTYFNYEAQQDKSGLPNDRFSAERPEGSISTLTIQRTEQRDSAMYRCASSLGTSGGSYNEQFFGPGTRLTVL.

Here the CDR3 DNA reads TGTGCCTGGAACACCAGGCCAACCTCTGGAAACACCATATATTTT. Translated: CAWNTRPTSGNTIYF. The chain carries TRBV30 and TRBJ1-3; D ambiguous. Germline V CDR1 and CDR2: GTSNPN, SVGIG (reference sequence). Trimming removed 4 bases at V and 0 bases at J, with 13 bases between. The CDR3 contains 15 residues.

V usage is TRBV4-3 and J usage is TRBJ1-1, with D possibly being TRBD1 (5 bases). Trimming shortened V by 1 base and J by 1 base, and 13 bases separated the two germline ends. Per germline, CDR1 LGHNA and CDR2 YSLEER. The CDR3 has 16 amino acids. The CDR3: CASSQGWGERNTEAFF. The CDR3 DNA reads as TGCGCCAGCAGCCAAGGTTGGGGGGAGAGGAACACTGAAGCTTTCTTT.